One and the same sample provided the 24 T cell receptor beta chains below, sequenced in a study of T cell repertoires in aging, cancer and after chemotherapy. Rearranged V-D-J TRB sequences were amplified with a mixed TRB-A/B primer pool. MiXCR, applied by TCRdb to the multiplex PCR reads, yields one record per CDR3 protein. The data contain more than 1,100 distinct CDR3 sequences, more than 20% of them singletons. Peripheral blood genomic DNA, not sorted cells or RNA, was the template. The sequenced sample was blood. Receptors were obtained from a human donor with a solid tumor.

V usage is TRBV6-2 or TRBV6-3 and J usage is TRBJ1-5, with 8 bases identical to TRBD1. This CDR3 is built from 15 residues. V trimming: 5 bases; J trimming: 2 bases; junction bases outside the gene matches: 5. Germline V gene data show CDR1 as MNHEY and CDR2 as SVGEGT. The CDR3 loop is CASSRGTGGNQPQHF. The CDR3 nucleotides read TGTGCCAGCAGTCGGGGGACAGGAGGCAATCAGCCCCAGCATTTT.

By share, this clonotype ranks as medium-sized. The chain uses TRBV27 and TRBJ2-1; maybe TRBD1 (5 bases). V shed 4 bases and J shed 4 bases, with 23 bases lying between them. Germline lookup yields CDR1 MNHEY and CDR2 SMNVEV (reference sequence). This CDR3 has 18 residues. In DNA, the CDR3 is TGTGCCAGCAGTTCCACAGGCTCAACTCTCCCGGGTTACAATGAGCAGTTCTTC. Its protein product is CASSSTGSTLPGYNEQFF.

The rearrangement links TRBV4-3 to TRBJ2-1; TRBD2 is a possible D gene (6 bases). Trimming stripped 0 bases from V and 6 bases from J, with 15 bases between. This CDR3 spans 16 amino acids. Germline V CDR1 and CDR2: LGHNA, YSLEER. CDR3 sequence reads: CASSQDRGISINEQFF. The DNA of the CDR3 is TGCGCCAGCAGCCAAGATCGCGGGATATCTATCAATGAGCAGTTCTTC.

There are a few counts of this clonotype. The CDR3 DNA is TGTGCCAGCAGTTACTCCGGTTGGGGGACAGGGAACACCGGGGAGCTGTTTTTT. Translated: CASSYSGWGTGNTGELFF. The chain uses TRBV6-5 and TRBJ2-2; the match to TRBD1 covers 8 bases. CDR3 size: 18 residues. CDR1 is MNHEY and CDR2 is SVGAGI in the germline V gene. V shed 0 bases, J shed 1 base, and the junction held 7 bases outside the gene matches.

On this clonotype itself: This may be a read error: a much more frequent sequence differs by one nucleotide. The chain combines TRBV4-3 with TRBJ1-5; D gene uncertain. The CDR3 length is 15 residues. CDR1 is LGHNA, CDR2 YSLEER, per germline. DNA of the CDR3: TGCGCCAGCAGCCAAGAATCCGGTAGCAATCAGCTCCAGCATTTT. It translates to CASSQESGSNQLQHF.

Relative to its sample, this clonotype is medium-sized. The J gene is TRBJ2-3, the V gene TRBV20-1, with TRBD2 identical over 13 bases. The germline V gene encodes CDR1 DFQATT and CDR2 SNEGSKA (reference sequence). This CDR3 is built from 15 residues. Trimming removed 4 bases from V and 4 bases from J; junction bases left unmatched: 5. The CDR3 sequence is CSATELAGGPDTQYF. The CDR3 coding sequence is TGCAGTGCTACCGAACTAGCGGGGGGGCCAGATACGCAGTATTTT.

This clonotype rates as medium-sized. The V and J genes are TRBV6-1 and TRBJ2-2, with D perhaps TRBD1 or TRBD2 (6 bases each). The CDR3 extends over 14 amino acids. The germline V gene encodes CDR1 MNHNS and CDR2 SASEGT. Trimming pared 3 bases from V and 6 bases from J, leaving 11 bases between. The CDR3 nucleotides read TGTGCCAGCAGTGAGATAGGGGGGCCCGGGGAGCTGTTTTTT. This translates into CASSEIGGPGELFF.

Within the sample, this clonotype is large. The chain couples TRBV29-1 to TRBJ2-7, with D possibly TRBD2 on 5 matching bases. Germline V gene lookup returns CDR1 SQVTM and CDR2 ANQGSEA. The V gene lost 3 bases and the J gene lost 4 bases, with 16 bases spanning the gap. The CDR3 spans 14 residues. The CDR3 DNA is TGCAGCGTTGACGAGAACTCCTCGGGGTACGAGCAGTACTTC. This encodes CSVDENSSGYEQYF.

This clonotype is judged large (0.1 to 1%). This chain links TRBV18 with TRBJ1-6, with TRBD1 as a possible D gene (5 bases). The CDR3 sequence is 12 residues long. Per the germline V gene, CDR1 is KGHSH and CDR2 is LQKENI. V lost 3 bases to trimming and J lost 10 bases, with 7 bases between them. CDR3 in DNA: TGTGCCAGCTCACCGGGGGACTCACCCCTCCACTTT. Its protein is CASSPGDSPLHF. The complete variable domain, with remaining parts taken from reference TRBV18 and TRBJ1-6, reads NAGVMQNPRHLVRRRGQEARLRCSPMKGHSHVYWYRQLPEEGLKFMVYLQKENIIDESGMPKERFSAEFPKEGPSILRIQQVVRGDSAAYFCASSPGDSPLHFGNGTRLTVT.

The V gene is TRBV5-1, the J gene TRBJ2-7, with a possible D match to TRBD1 (6 bases). The CDR3 length is 14 residues. Deletions cut 3 bases from V and 4 bases from J, with 14 bases between. Looked up from germline, CDR1 is SGHRS and CDR2 is YFSETQ. CDR3 sequence: CASSSAGEFYEQYF. The DNA for the CDR3 is TGCGCCAGCAGCTCGGCAGGGGAATTTTACGAGCAGTACTTC. Drawing the rest from reference TRBV5-1 and TRBJ2-7, the complete variable domain is KAGVTQTPRYLIKTRGQQVTLSCSPISGHRSVSWYQQTPGQGLQFLFEYFSETQRNKGNFPGRFSGRQFSNSRSEMNVSTLELGDSALYLCASSSAGEFYEQYFGPGTRLTVT.

As to this clonotype: Sequence at one end of the junction differs from germline and may be a read error. The chain has TRBV5-3 and TRBJ2-7, with 9 bases that match TRBD1. Being an ORF, TRBV5-3 has a function that is uncertain. The CDR3 covers 16 residues. The CDR3 sequence: CASSLGDRVTSYEQYF. The CDR3 DNA follows: TGCGCCAGCAGCCTGGGGGACAGGGTAACATCGTACGAGCAGTACTTC.

The V gene is TRBV12-3 or TRBV12-4, the J gene TRBJ2-1; D possibly corresponds to TRBD2 (7 bases). CDR3 size: 16 residues. V was clipped by 5 bases and J by 0 bases, with 14 bases between them. Written as DNA, the CDR3 is TGTGCCAGCAGTAGGGGGGGCCACAGCTCCTACAATGAGCAGTTCTTC. This encodes CASSRGGHSSYNEQFF.

By proportion, this clonotype is large (0.1 to 1%). The chain is built from TRBV6-5 and TRBJ1-6; D uncertain. Trimming removed 6 bases from V and 0 bases from J, with 3 bases in between. This CDR3 is 13 amino acids long. In germline, CDR1 is MNHEY, CDR2 SVGAGI. CDR3 amino acids: CASSSSYNSPLHF. The CDR3 bases are TGTGCCAGCAGCAGCTCCTATAATTCACCCCTCCACTTT.

This clonotype was observed a few times. The CDR3 here is CASSFLPGGETQYF. In nucleotides, the CDR3 is TGTGCCAGCAGCTTCCTACCAGGGGGGGAGACCCAGTACTTC. The V call is TRBV7-2, the J call TRBJ2-5, with TRBD1 as a possible D gene (7 bases). Germline CDR1 SGHTA, CDR2 FQGNSA. Trimming pared 3 bases from V and 5 bases from J, leaving 13 bases between. CDR3 length: 14 residues. Supplemented by reference TRBV7-2 and TRBJ2-5, the full variable domain reads GAGVSQSPSNKVTEKGKDVELRCDPISGHTALYWYRQSLGQGLEFLIYFQGNSAPDKSGLPSDRFSAERTGGSVSTLTIQRTQQEDSAVYLCASSFLPGGETQYFGPGTRLLVL.

This clonotype is judged large. This chain uses TRBV18 with TRBJ1-2; tentatively, D is TRBD1 (5 bases). The CDR3 spans 13 residues. V lost 3 bases and J lost 4, with 9 bases in between. CDR1 and CDR2 (germline): KGHSH, LQKENI. In nucleotides, the CDR3 is TGTGCCAGCTCACCGCAGACAGTCTATGGCTACACCTTC. It yields the protein CASSPQTVYGYTF.

For this clonotype: Relative to the germline gene, one junction end is altered; a read error may explain this. The chain uses TRBV4-3 and TRBJ1-6; D is perhaps TRBD1 (5 bases). Germline V gene sequence: CDR1 LGHNA, CDR2 YSLEER. The CDR3 length is 15 residues. Written as DNA, the CDR3 is TGCGCCAGCAGCCTAAGAGGGACCTATAATTCACCCCTCTACTTT. Residues: CASSLRGTYNSPLYF.

This clonotype is labeled as medium-sized (0.01 to 0.1%). CDR3 nucleotide sequence: TGCAGTGCTCGGGACAGGGGGCATACAGATACGCAGTATTTT. Protein: CSARDRGHTDTQYF. The V gene is TRBV20-1, the J gene TRBJ2-3, with TRBD1 matching 12 bases. Germline V lookup: CDR1 DFQATT, CDR2 SNEGSKA (reference sequence). This CDR3 is 14 amino acids long. V lost 5 bases and J lost 3; bases outside the gene matches: 3.

Relative to its sample, this clonotype is medium-sized. The chain employs TRBV6-1 and TRBJ1-1, with TRBD1 as a possible D gene (5 bases). This CDR3 region has 14 residues. V gave up 6 bases and J gave up 4 bases, with 15 bases separating them. Germline CDR1 MNHNS, CDR2 SASEGT. The CDR3 sequence: CASRVSGTGTEAFF. In DNA, the CDR3 is TGTGCCAGCAGGGTGTCCGGAACAGGCACTGAAGCTTTCTTT.

This clonotype was recorded only once. CDR3 loop: CSAGQGNQPQHF. The CDR3 bases are TGCAGCGCGGGACAGGGCAATCAGCCCCAGCATTTT. The V call is TRBV29-1, the J call TRBJ1-5; 8 nucleotides line up with TRBD1. V trimming: 7 bases; J trimming: 2 bases; junction bases outside the gene matches: 1. Germline V CDR1 and CDR2: SQVTM, ANQGSEA. The CDR3 contains 12 residues.

This chain uses TRBV25-1 with TRBJ2-2, with TRBD2 as a possible D gene (6 bases). Germline-derived CDR1 and CDR2 are MGHDK and SYGVNS. The V and J ends lost 4 bases and 4 bases respectively, with 19 bases between them. The CDR3 runs 17 residues. CDR3 coding DNA: TGTGCCAGCAGTGGACCAGTGGGGAGGAGAGGCACCGGGGAGCTGTTTTTT. It specifies CASSGPVGRRGTGELFF.

Within the sample, this clonotype is medium-sized (0.01 to 0.1%). V is TRBV20-1 and J is TRBJ2-7; 12 nucleotides match TRBD1. Losses at the gene ends were 5 bases for V and 9 bases for J; bases not matched to a gene: 11. CDR1 and CDR2 from the germline V gene are DFQATT and SNEGSKA (reference sequence). The length of the CDR3 is 14 residues. DNA for the CDR3: TGCAGTGCTCTACCGGGACAGGGGGCCTCTGGGCAGTACTTC. Translating gives CSALPGQGASGQYF.

CDR3 protein: CASSGRQAVTGELFF. CDR3 nucleotide sequence: TGTGCCAGCAGTGGCCGACAGGCGGTCACCGGGGAGCTGTTTTTT. This chain uses TRBV12-3 or TRBV12-4 with TRBJ2-2; a possible D gene is TRBD1 (6 bases). V was pared by 5 bases and J by 4 bases, with 14 bases between. The CDR3 contains 15 residues.

By sample fraction, this clonotype is medium-sized. J is TRBJ1-1 and V is TRBV30; D remains unclear. The germline gives CDR1 GTSNPN, CDR2 SVGIG (reference sequence). The CDR3 runs 11 residues. V lost 7 bases and J 0 bases, leaving 6 bases between the germline ends. The CDR3 region is CAYQLNTEAFF. The CDR3 nucleotides are TGTGCCTACCAATTGAACACTGAAGCTTTCTTT.

The genes are TRBV5-1 and TRBJ2-5, with D tentatively TRBD1 (5 bases). The CDR3 extends over 13 amino acids. Germline values: CDR1 SGHRS, CDR2 YFSETQ. V dropped 4 bases and J dropped 5 bases, with 12 bases sitting between them. CDR3 sequence: CASSVQDTETQYF. The CDR3 region has the DNA TGCGCCAGCAGCGTACAGGATACGGAGACCCAGTACTTC.